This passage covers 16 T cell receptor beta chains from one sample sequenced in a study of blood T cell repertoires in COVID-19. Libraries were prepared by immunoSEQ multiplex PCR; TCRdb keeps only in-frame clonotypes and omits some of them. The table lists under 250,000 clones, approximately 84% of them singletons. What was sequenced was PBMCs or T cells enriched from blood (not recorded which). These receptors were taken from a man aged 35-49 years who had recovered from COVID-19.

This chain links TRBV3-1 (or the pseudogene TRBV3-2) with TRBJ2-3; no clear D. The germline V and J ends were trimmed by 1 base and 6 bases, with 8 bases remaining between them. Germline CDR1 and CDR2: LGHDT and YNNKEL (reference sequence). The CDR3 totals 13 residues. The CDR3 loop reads CASSQGASDTQYF. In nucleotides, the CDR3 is TGTGCCAGCAGCCAAGGCGCGTCGGATACGCAGTATTTT.

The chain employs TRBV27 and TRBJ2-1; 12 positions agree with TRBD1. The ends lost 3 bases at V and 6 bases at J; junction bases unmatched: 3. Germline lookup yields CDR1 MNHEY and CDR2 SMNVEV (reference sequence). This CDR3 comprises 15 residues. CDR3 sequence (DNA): TGTGCCAGCAGTTTGGGGACAGGGGGCCGCAATGAGCAGTTCTTC. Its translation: CASSLGTGGRNEQFF.

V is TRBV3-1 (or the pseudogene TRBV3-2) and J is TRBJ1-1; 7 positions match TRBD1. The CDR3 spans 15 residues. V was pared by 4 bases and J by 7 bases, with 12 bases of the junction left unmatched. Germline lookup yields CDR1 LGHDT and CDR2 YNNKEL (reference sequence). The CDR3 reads CASSRIPGQQNEAFF. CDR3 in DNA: TGTGCCAGCAGCCGAATACCGGGACAGCAAAATGAAGCTTTCTTT.

The chain's CDR3 is CASSPTGVTETQYF. DNA of the CDR3: TGTGCCAGCAGCCCCACGGGAGTAACAGAGACCCAGTACTTC. V gene TRBV5-6 combines with J gene TRBJ2-5; D perhaps matches TRBD2 (6 bases). This CDR3 is built from 14 residues. CDR1 is SGHDT and CDR2 is YYEEEE in the germline V gene. Trimming stripped 4 bases from V and 4 bases from J, with 14 bases between. The full variable domain, its missing parts supplied by reference TRBV5-6 and TRBJ2-5, is DAGVTQSPTHLIKTRGQQVTLRCSPKSGHDTVSWYQQALGQGPQFIFQYYEEEERQRGNFPDRFSGHQFPNYSSELNVNALLLGDSALYLCASSPTGVTETQYFGPGTRLLVL.

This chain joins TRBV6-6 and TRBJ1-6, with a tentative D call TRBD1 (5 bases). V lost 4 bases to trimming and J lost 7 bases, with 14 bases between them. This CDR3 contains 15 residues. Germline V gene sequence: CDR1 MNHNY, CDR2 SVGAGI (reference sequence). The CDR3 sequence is CASSLAGLENSPLHF. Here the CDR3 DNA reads TGTGCCAGCAGTTTAGCAGGGTTGGAGAATTCACCCCTCCACTTT.

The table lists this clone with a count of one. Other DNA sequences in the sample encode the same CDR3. CDR3 sequence reads: CASSLQETQYF. CDR3 bases: TGTGCCAGCAGCCTCCAAGAGACCCAGTACTTC. V and J are TRBV12-3 or TRBV12-4 and TRBJ2-5; D is unresolved. CDR3 size: 11 residues. V was cut by 6 bases and J by 1 base, with 3 bases left in between.

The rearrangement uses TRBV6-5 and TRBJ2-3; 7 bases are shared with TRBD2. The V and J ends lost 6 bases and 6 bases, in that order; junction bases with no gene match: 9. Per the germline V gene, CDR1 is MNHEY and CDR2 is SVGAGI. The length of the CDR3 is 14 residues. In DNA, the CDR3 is TGTGCCAGCAGAGGACTAGTGGGGTCGGATACGCAGTATTTT. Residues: CASRGLVGSDTQYF.

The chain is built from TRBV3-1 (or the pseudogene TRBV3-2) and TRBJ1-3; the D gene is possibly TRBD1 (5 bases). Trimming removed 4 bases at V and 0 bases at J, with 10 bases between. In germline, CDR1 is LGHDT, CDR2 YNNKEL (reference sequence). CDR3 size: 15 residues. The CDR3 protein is CASSLAGHSGNTIYF. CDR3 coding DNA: TGTGCCAGCAGCCTTGCAGGGCACTCTGGAAACACCATATATTTT.

In DNA form, the CDR3 reads TGTGCCAGCAGCTTTAGGGGGTCCAGGGAGCTGTTTTTT. This translates into CASSFRGSRELFF. The genes are TRBV7-9 and TRBJ2-2; D is possibly TRBD1 (6 bases). Germline V gene sequence: CDR1 SEHNR, CDR2 FQNEAQ (reference sequence). The germline V and J ends were trimmed by 3 bases and 9 bases, with 11 bases remaining between them. This CDR3 is 13 amino acids long.

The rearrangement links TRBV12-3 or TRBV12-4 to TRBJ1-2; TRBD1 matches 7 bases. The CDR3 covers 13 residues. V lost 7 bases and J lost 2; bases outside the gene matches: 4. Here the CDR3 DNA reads TGTGCCAGCACCTGGGACAGAAACTATGGCTACACCTTC. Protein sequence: CASTWDRNYGYTF.

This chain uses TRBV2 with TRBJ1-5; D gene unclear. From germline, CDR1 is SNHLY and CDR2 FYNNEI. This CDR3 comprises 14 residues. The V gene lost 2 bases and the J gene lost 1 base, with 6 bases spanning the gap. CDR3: CASSEHESNQPQHF. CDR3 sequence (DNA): TGTGCCAGCAGTGAACACGAGAGCAATCAGCCCCAGCATTTT.

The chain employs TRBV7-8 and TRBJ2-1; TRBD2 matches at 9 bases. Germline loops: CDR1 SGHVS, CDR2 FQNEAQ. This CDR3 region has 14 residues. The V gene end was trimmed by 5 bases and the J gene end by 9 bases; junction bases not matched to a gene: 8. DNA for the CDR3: TGTGCCAGCAGCCGAGGACTAGCGATCGGTGAGCAGTTCTTC. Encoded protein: CASSRGLAIGEQFF.

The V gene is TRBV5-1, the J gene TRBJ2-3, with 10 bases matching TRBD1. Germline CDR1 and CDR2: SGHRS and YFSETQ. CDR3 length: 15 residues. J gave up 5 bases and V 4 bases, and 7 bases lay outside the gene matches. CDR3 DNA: TGCGCCAGCAGCCCGGTGGACAGGGGGAGAGATACGCAGTATTTT. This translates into CASSPVDRGRDTQYF.

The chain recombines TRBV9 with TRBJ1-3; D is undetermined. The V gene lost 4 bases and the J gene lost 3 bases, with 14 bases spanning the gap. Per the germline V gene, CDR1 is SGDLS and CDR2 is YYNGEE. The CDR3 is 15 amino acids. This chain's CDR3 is CASSSAGAGGNTIYF. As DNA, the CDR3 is TGTGCCAGCAGCTCCGCGGGCGCAGGTGGAAACACCATATATTTT.

CDR3 amino acids: CAWGQTNSNQPQHF. The CDR3 DNA follows: TGTGCCTGGGGCCAGACAAATAGCAATCAGCCCCAGCATTTT. The chain uses TRBV30 and TRBJ1-5; D uncertain. Germline V CDR1 and CDR2: GTSNPN, SVGIG (reference sequence). This CDR3 has 14 amino acids. V was shortened by 5 bases and J by 0 bases, with 11 bases between the two germline ends.

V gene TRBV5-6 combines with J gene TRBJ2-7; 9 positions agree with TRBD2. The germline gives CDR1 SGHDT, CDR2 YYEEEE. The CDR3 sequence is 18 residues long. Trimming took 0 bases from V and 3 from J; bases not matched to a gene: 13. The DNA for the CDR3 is TGTGCCAGCAGCTTGGCGACGGAGGGAGAGCGGGAGGTCTACGAGCAGTACTTC. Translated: CASSLATEGEREVYEQYF.